What follows is one TCR beta chain and its context. As processed by the authors: How many nucleated cells were present was estimated from reference gene primer amplification. The assay was immunoSEQ multiplex PCR, and TCRdb's table has in-frame clones only and misses some. The V and J calls and the clone size are those of that table, but D and trimming were determined from the DNA. The sample holds about 310,000 clones, 90% seen once. These data are taken from a study of blood T cell repertoires in COVID-19. Sequenced: peripheral blood. The receptor's source is a woman aged 25-40 years with COVID-19, enrolled during active disease.

The CDR3 DNA reads TGCGCCAGCAAGGGGGGGCATTACACTAATGAAAAACTGTTTTTT. Residues: CASKGGHYTNEKLFF. This sequence joins TRBV5-1 and TRBJ1-4; possibly TRBD1 for D (6 bases). The CDR3 totals 15 residues. Germline CDR1 is SGHRS and CDR2 is YFSETQ. Trimming removed 6 bases from V and 2 bases from J, with 14 bases in between.